This paragraph covers one TCR beta chain sequence. The antigen remains unidentified. PCR amplification relied on 60 Vbeta primers (plus 13 Jbeta primers). Measured with immunoSEQ multiplex PCR; TCRdb has only the in-frame clones, and not every one. The data hold roughly 190,000 clones, with around 82% observed a single time. This CDR3 region has 15 residues. V gave up 2 bases and J gave up 0 bases, with 10 bases separating them. CDR1 and CDR2 (germline): MNHEY, SMNVEV (reference sequence). The data were taken from a study of cytomegalovirus exposure and HLA in healthy donors. The study, taken as a whole, reports: Within an earlier analysis, most TCR beta V segments proved productive either about 90% or about 30% of the time. Cytomegalovirus association was listed for approximately 150 TCR beta chains.

V usage is TRBV27 and J usage is TRBJ1-1; D remains ambiguous. Sequenced sample: PBMCs. The source is a woman under 40 in good health and CMV-seropositive. CDR3: CASSLIGSVNTEAFF. CDR3 bases: TGTGCCAGCAGTTTAATCGGGAGTGTGAACACTGAAGCTTTCTTT.